Following are 9 T cell receptor beta chains from one sample sequenced in a study of Ad26.COV2.S vaccination and SARS-CoV-2 variants. The sample's treatment: 15 to 20 received Ad26.COV2.S at low or high dose, single or two shots; several received placebo; per-sample allocation not given. After the first vaccine or placebo injection, samples were drawn on day 63. The assay was immunoSEQ multiplex PCR, and TCRdb's table has in-frame clones only and misses some. The repertoire includes 300,000 to 350,000 clones, approximately 87% of them detected once, and 5.5% sits in the top ten. The sequences come from peripheral blood, collected in a trial of Ad26.COV2.S vaccine versus placebo. The receptors stem from a person aged 18-65 years who received the Ad26.COV2.S COVID-19 vaccine or a placebo.

The chain carries TRBV19 and TRBJ2-7; D remains unclear. There are 13 residues in the CDR3. The ends were cut back, 6 bases at V and 5 bases at J, with 14 bases in the middle. The germline V gene encodes CDR1 LNHDA and CDR2 SQIVND (reference sequence). Here the CDR3 DNA reads TGTGCCAGTAGCCGATACCTGGGTAACGAGCAGTACTTC. It is translated as CASSRYLGNEQYF.

The chain couples TRBV27 to TRBJ1-2, with a weak D call TRBD1 (6 bases). The CDR3 covers 15 residues. V was trimmed by 5 bases and J by 0 bases, leaving 13 bases between them. CDR1 is MNHEY, CDR2 SMNVEV, per germline (reference sequence). Here the CDR3 reads CASSGRQDPNYGYTF. The CDR3 DNA is TGTGCCAGCAGTGGCCGACAGGACCCTAACTATGGCTACACCTTC.

The rearrangement links TRBV12-3 or TRBV12-4 to TRBJ1-2, with a tentative D call TRBD1 (5 bases). CDR3 length: 13 residues. Trimming took off 2 bases at V and 7 bases at J, with 11 bases between the two ends. The CDR3, as DNA: TGTGCCAGCAGTTTACCGGGGGGATCTGGCTACACCTTC. Protein: CASSLPGGSGYTF.

V gene TRBV18 combines with J gene TRBJ1-2; 7 bases are shared with TRBD1. The germline gives CDR1 KGHSH, CDR2 LQKENI. The V gene end was trimmed by 2 bases and the J gene end by 3 bases; junction bases not matched to a gene: 6. This CDR3 is 15 amino acids long. CDR3 region: CASSPLQGIYYGYTF. In DNA form, the CDR3 reads TGTGCCAGCTCACCATTACAGGGGATTTACTATGGCTACACCTTC.

The gene calls are TRBV9 and TRBJ2-3; TRBD2 matches 9 bases. Germline loops: CDR1 SGDLS, CDR2 YYNGEE. The V segment lost 5 bases and the J segment 4 bases; nucleotides outside the gene matches: 11. This CDR3 is built from 16 residues. As DNA, the CDR3 is TGTGCCAGCAGTCTCTTGGGGCGGGAGGGAGCAGATACGCAGTATTTT. This encodes CASSLLGREGADTQYF.

Note on this clone: The junction and the germline gene differ at one end; a read error may be behind it. V gene TRBV6-6 combines with J gene TRBJ1-1, with TRBD1 matching over 7 bases. Germline CDR1 and CDR2: MNHNY and SVGAGI (reference sequence). This CDR3 has 9 amino acids. CDR3 in amino acids: CASSPGTDF. The CDR3 DNA is TGTGCCAGCAGTCCAGGGACAGACTTT.

The chain combines TRBV11-2 with TRBJ1-5; D remains ambiguous. There are 15 residues in the CDR3. Germline V gene lookup returns CDR1 SGHAT and CDR2 FQNNGV. The V and J ends lost 0 bases and 7 bases respectively, with 13 bases between them. CDR3 sequence: CASSLDPGEEQPQHF. CDR3 nucleotide sequence: TGTGCCAGCAGCTTAGACCCAGGAGAAGAACAGCCCCAGCATTTT.

The J gene is TRBJ1-2, the V gene TRBV15; D remains ambiguous. With 0 bases removed from V and 6 bases from J, the gap between germline ends came to 11 bases. This CDR3 has 14 residues. The germline CDR1 and CDR2 sequences are LNHNV and YYDKDF (reference sequence). The CDR3 loop is CATSRDSGIHGYTF. Here the CDR3 DNA reads TGTGCCACCAGCAGAGATTCGGGGATCCATGGCTACACCTTC.

The V gene is TRBV7-6, the J gene TRBJ1-3; D is undetermined. V lost 4 bases to trimming and J lost 2 bases, with 18 bases between them. The germline gives CDR1 SGHVS, CDR2 FNYEAQ. The CDR3 is 17 amino acids. The CDR3 DNA follows: TGTGCCAGCAGCTCGCCCCTTAAGGGTAGGACTGGAAACACCATATATTTT. Translated, it gives CASSSPLKGRTGNTIYF.